The TCR beta chain under discussion was sequenced for a study of T cell responses to AZD1222 COVID-19 vaccine. General study findings and limits: Among the donors, most were white British and more were female, and clonal diversity was possibly underestimated. Spike-wide vaccine-associated CD4 TCRs dominated at 160-218 and 743-854.

This clone appeared a few times. Its antigen is still unknown. The protocol was immunoSEQ multiplex PCR, while the TCRdb copy is restricted to in-frame clones and leaves out a portion. The repertoire holds around 91,000 clones, with 88% as singletons. V trimming: 9 bases; J trimming: 2 bases; junction bases outside the gene matches: 8. The V gene's germline CDR1 is SEHNR and CDR2 FQNEAQ (reference sequence). The CDR3 is made up of 15 amino acids. This TCR derives from an adult in good health. The J gene is TRBJ2-2, the V gene TRBV7-9, with 8 bases lining up with TRBD2. The sample here was peripheral blood, taken on day 0 of AZD1222 vaccination. The CDR3 here is CASSGATLNTGELFF. The CDR3 nucleotides read TGTGCCAGTAGCGGGGCAACCCTCAACACCGGGGAGCTGTTTTTT. The full variable domain, its missing parts supplied by reference TRBV7-9 and TRBJ2-2, is DTGVSQNPRHKITKRGQNVTFRCDPISEHNRLYWYRQTLGQGPEFLTYFQNEAQLEKSRLLSDRFSAERPKGSFSTLEIQRTEQGDSAMYLCASSGATLNTGELFFGEGSRLTVL.